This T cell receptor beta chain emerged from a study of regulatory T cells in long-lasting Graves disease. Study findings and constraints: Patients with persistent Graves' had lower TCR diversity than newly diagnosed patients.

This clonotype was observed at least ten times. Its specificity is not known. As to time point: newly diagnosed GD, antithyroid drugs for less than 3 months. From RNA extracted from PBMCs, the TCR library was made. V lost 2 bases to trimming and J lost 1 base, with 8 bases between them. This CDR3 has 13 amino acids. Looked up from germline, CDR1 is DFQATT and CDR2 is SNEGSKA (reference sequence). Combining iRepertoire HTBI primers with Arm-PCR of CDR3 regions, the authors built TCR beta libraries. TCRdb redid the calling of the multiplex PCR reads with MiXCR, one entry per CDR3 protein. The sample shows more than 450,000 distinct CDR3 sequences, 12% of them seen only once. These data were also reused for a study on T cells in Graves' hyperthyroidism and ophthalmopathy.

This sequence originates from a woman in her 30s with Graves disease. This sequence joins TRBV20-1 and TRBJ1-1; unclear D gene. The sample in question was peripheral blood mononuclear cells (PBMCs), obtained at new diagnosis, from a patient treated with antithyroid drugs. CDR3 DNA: TGCAGTGCTAGACCCCGGCGGAACACTGAAGCTTTCTTT. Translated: CSARPRRNTEAFF.